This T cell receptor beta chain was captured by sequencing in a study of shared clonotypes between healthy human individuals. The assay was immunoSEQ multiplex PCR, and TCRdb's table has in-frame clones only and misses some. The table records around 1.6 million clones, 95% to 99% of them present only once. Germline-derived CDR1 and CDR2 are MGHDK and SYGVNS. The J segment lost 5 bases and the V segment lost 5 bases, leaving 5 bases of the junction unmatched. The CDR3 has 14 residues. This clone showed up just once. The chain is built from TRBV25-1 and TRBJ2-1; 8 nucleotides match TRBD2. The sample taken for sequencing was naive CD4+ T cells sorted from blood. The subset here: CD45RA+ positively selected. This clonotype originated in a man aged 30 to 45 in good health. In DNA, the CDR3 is TGTGCCAGCAGTTCCCAGCGGGGGCACAATGAGCAGTTCTTC. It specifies CASSSQRGHNEQFF.